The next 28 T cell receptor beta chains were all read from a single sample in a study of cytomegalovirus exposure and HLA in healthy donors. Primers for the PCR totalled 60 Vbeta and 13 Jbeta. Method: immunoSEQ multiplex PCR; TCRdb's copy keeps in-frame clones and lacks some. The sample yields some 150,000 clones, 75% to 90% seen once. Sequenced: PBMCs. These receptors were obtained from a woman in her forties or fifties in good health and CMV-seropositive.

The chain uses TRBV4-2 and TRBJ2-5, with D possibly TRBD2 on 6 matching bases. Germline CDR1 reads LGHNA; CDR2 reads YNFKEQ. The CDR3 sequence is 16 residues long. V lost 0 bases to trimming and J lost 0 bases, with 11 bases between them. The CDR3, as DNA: TGTGCCAGCAGCCAAGAGCCAGCGGGTTACCAAGAGACCCAGTACTTC. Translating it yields CASSQEPAGYQETQYF.

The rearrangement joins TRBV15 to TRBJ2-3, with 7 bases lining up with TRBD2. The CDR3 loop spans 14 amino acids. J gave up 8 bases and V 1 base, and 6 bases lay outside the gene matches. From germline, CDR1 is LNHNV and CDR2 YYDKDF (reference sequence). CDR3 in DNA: TGTGCCACCAGCAGAGGTCTCAGGGAGGGTACGCAGTATTTT. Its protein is CATSRGLREGTQYF. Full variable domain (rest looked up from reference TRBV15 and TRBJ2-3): DAMVIQNPRYQVTQFGKPVTLSCSQTLNHNVMYWYQQKSSQAPKLLFHYYDKDFNNEADTPDNFQSRRPNTSFCFLDIRSPGLGDTAMYLCATSRGLREGTQYFGPGTRLTVL.

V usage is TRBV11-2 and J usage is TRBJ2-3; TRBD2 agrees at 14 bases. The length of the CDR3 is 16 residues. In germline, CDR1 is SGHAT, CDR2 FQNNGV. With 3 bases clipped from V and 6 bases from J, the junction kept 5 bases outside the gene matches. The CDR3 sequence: CASSFLTSGGADTQYF. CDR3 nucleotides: TGTGCCAGCAGCTTCCTGACTAGCGGGGGGGCGGATACGCAGTATTTT. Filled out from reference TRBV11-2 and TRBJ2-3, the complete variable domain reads EAGVAQSPRYKIIEKRQSVAFWCNPISGHATLYWYQQILGQGPKLLIQFQNNGVVDDSQLPKDRFSAERLKGVDSTLKIQPAKLEDSAVYLCASSFLTSGGADTQYFGPGTRLTVL.

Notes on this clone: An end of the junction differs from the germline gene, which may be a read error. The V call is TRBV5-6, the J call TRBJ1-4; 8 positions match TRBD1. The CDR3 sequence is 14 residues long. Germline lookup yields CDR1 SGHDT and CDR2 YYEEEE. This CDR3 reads CASRSYRGNEKLFF. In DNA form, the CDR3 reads TGTGCAAGCAGATCTTACAGGGGGAATGAAAAACTGTTTTTT.

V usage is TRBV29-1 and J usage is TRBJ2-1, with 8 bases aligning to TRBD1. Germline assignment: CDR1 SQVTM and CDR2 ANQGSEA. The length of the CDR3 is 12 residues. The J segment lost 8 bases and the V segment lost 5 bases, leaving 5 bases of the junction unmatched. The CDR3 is CSVRGQVDEQFF. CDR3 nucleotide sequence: TGCAGCGTTCGGGGACAGGTCGATGAGCAGTTCTTC.

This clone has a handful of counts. In nucleotides, the CDR3 is TGTGCCAGCACCTCTCCAGGGGAATCCTACAATGAGCAGTTCTTC. Protein: CASTSPGESYNEQFF. This chain connects TRBV2 to TRBJ2-1; possibly TRBD1 for D (6 bases). Germline CDR1 SNHLY, CDR2 FYNNEI. The CDR3 runs 15 residues. V was cut by 7 bases and J by 1 base, with 14 bases left in between.

The CDR3 sequence is CASSLGFPGFETQYF. The CDR3 DNA reads TGTGCCAGCAGCTTAGGTTTTCCGGGTTTCGAGACCCAGTACTTC. The rearrangement uses TRBV7-9 and TRBJ2-5; D gene uncertain. The CDR3 sequence is 15 residues long. Germline CDR1 SEHNR, CDR2 FQNEAQ (reference sequence). V shed 1 base and J shed 5 bases, with 14 bases lying between them.

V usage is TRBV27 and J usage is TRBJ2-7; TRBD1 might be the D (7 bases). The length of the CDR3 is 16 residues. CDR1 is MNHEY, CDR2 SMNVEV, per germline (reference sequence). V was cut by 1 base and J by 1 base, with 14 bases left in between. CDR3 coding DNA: TGTGCCAGCAGTTTATTTGGAGGGACAGTTTCCTACGAGCAGTACTTC. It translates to CASSLFGGTVSYEQYF.

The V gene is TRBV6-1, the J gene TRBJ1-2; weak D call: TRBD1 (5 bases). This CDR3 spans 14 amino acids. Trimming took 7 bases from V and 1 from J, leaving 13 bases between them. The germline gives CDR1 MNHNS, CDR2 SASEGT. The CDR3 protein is CASTEQASNYGYTF. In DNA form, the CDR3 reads TGTGCCAGCACGGAACAGGCGAGTAACTATGGCTACACCTTC.

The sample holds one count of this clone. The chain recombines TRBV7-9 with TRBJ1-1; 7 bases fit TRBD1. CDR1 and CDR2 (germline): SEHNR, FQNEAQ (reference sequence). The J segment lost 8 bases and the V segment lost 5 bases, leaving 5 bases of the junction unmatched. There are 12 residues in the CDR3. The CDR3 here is CASSRGQPEAFF. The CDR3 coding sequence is TGTGCCAGCAGCCGGGGACAGCCAGAAGCTTTCTTT.

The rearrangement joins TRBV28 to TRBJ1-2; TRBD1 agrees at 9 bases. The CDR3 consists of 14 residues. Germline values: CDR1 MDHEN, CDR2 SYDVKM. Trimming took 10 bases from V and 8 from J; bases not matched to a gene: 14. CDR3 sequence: CATLSNRGLEGYTF. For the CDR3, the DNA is TGTGCCACCCTGTCGAACAGGGGGCTAGAAGGCTACACCTTC.

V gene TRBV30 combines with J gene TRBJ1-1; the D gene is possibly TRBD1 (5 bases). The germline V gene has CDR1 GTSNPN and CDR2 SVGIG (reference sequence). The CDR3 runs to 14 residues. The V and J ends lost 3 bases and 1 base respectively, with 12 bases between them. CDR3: CAWRGGVWNTEAFF. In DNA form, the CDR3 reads TGTGCCTGGAGAGGAGGGGTCTGGAACACTGAAGCTTTCTTT.

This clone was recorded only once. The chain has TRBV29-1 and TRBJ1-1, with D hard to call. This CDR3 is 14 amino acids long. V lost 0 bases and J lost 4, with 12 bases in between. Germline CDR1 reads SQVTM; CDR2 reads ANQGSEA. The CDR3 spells CSVEDTGGSTEAFF. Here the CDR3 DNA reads TGCAGCGTTGAAGATACGGGAGGGAGCACTGAAGCTTTCTTT.

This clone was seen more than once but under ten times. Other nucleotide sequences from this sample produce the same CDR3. The CDR3 spells CAWSVGAAGANVLTF. CDR3 sequence (DNA): TGTGCCTGGAGTGTAGGTGCAGCGGGGGCCAACGTCCTGACTTTC. The rearrangement uses TRBV30 and TRBJ2-6; D is unclear. Trimming shortened V by 0 bases and J by 4 bases, and 10 bases separated the two germline ends. The CDR3 is made up of 15 amino acids. Germline-derived CDR1 and CDR2 are GTSNPN and SVGIG (reference sequence).

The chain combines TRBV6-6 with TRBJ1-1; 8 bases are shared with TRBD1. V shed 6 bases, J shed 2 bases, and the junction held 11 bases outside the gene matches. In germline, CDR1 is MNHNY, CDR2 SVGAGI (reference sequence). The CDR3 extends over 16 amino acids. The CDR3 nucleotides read TGTGCCAGCAGCCACCGCAGGACAGGGTATAACACTGAAGCTTTCTTT. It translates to CASSHRRTGYNTEAFF.

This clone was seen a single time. The CDR3 nucleotides are TGTGCCAGCAGCCCACGAGACAGGGCACACTATGAAGCTTTCTTT. As protein: CASSPRDRAHYEAFF. This sequence joins TRBV7-8 and TRBJ1-1, with 7 bases aligning to TRBD1. Germline values: CDR1 SGHVS, CDR2 FQNEAQ. The CDR3 extends over 15 amino acids. Trimming cost V 5 bases and J 7 bases; bases outside gene matches: 13.

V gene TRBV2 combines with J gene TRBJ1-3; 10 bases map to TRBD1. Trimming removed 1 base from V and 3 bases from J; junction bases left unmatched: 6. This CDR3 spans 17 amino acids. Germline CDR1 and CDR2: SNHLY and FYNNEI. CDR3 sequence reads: CASSEVKGQGLGNTIYF. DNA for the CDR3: TGTGCCAGCAGTGAAGTAAAGGGACAGGGGCTTGGAAACACCATATATTTT. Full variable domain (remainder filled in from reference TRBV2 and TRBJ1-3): EPEVTQTPSHQVTQMGQEVILRCVPISNHLYFYWYRQILGQKVEFLVSFYNNEISEKSEIFDDQFSVERPDGSNFTLKIRSTKLEDSAMYFCASSEVKGQGLGNTIYFGEGSWLTVV.

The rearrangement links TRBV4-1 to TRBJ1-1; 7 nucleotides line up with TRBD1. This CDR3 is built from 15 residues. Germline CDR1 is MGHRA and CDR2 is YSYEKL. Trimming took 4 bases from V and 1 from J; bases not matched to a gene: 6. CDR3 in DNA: TGCGCCAGCAGCCTAATGACAGGGCCGAACACTGAAGCTTTCTTT. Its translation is CASSLMTGPNTEAFF.

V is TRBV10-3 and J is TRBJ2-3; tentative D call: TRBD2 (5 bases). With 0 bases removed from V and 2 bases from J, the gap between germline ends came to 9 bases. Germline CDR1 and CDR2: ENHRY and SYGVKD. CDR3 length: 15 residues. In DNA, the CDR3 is TGTGCCATCAGTGAGTCCTTAGCGACCACAGATACGCAGTATTTT. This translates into CAISESLATTDTQYF.

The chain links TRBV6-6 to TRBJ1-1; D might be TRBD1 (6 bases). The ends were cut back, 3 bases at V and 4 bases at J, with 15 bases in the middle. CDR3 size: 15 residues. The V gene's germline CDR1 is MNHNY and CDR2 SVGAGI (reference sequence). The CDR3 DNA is TGTGCCAGCAGTTATAGGGGGGGCGAGGGCACTGAAGCTTTCTTT. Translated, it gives CASSYRGGEGTEAFF.

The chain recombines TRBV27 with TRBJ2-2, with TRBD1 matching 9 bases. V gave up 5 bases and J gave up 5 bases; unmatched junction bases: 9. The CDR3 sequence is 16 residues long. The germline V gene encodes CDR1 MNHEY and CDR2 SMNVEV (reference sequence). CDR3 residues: CASSLGPGTGTGELFF. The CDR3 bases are TGTGCCAGCAGTCTAGGTCCCGGGACAGGGACCGGGGAGCTGTTTTTT.

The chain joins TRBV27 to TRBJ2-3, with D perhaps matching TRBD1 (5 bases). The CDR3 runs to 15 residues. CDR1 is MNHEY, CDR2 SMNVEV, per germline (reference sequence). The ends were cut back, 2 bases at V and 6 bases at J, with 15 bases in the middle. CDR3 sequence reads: CASSLNGAPGDTQYF. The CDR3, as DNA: TGTGCCAGCAGTTTAAATGGGGCGCCGGGTGATACGCAGTATTTT.

The CDR3: CSVAPGQGMNTEAFF. The CDR3, as DNA: TGCAGCGTCGCCCCTGGACAGGGCATGAACACTGAAGCTTTCTTT. The J gene is TRBJ1-1, the V gene TRBV29-1; 8 bases fit TRBD1. Trimming removed 6 bases from V and 0 bases from J; junction bases left unmatched: 9. The CDR3 has 15 residues. The V gene's germline CDR1 is SQVTM and CDR2 ANQGSEA.

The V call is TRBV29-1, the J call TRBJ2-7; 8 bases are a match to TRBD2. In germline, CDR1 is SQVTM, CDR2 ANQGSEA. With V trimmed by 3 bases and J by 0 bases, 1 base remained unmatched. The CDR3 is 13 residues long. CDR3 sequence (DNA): TGCAGCGTTGATAGCGGGATCTCCTACGAGCAGTACTTC. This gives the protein CSVDSGISYEQYF.

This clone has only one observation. CDR3 DNA: TGCGCCAGCAGCCTGGCGACAAGCTCCTATAATTCACCCCTCCACTTT. This codes for CASSLATSSYNSPLHF. The J gene is TRBJ1-6, the V gene TRBV5-1; D ambiguous. The CDR3 runs to 16 residues. Germline V lookup: CDR1 SGHRS, CDR2 YFSETQ. V was clipped by 4 bases and J by 0 bases, with 11 bases between them.

Here the CDR3 reads CASSQNTPEQFF. CDR3 sequence (DNA): TGTGCCAGCAGCCAGAACACCCCCGAGCAGTTCTTC. V usage is TRBV7-6 and J usage is TRBJ2-1; D gene unclear. V lost 5 bases and J lost 10, with 12 bases in between. The germline CDR1 and CDR2 sequences are SGHVS and FNYEAQ. This CDR3 spans 12 amino acids. Supplemented by reference TRBV7-6 and TRBJ2-1, the full variable domain reads GAGVSQSPRYKVTKRGQDVALRCDPISGHVSLYWYRQALGQGPEFLTYFNYEAQQDKSGLPNDRFSAERPEGSISTLTIQRTEQRDSAMYRCASSQNTPEQFFGPGTRLTVL.

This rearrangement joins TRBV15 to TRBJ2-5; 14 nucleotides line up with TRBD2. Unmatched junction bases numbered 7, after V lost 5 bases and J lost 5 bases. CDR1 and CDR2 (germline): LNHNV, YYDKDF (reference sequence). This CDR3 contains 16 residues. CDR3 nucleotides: TGTGCCACCAGCGGTGGACTAGCGGGAGGAGAGGAGACCCAGTACTTC. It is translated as CATSGGLAGGEETQYF.

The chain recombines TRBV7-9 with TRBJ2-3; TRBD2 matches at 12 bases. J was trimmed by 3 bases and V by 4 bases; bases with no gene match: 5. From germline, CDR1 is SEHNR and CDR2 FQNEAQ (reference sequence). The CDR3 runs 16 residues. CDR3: CASSSGLAGWTDTQYF. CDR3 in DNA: TGTGCCAGCAGCTCCGGACTAGCGGGATGGACAGATACGCAGTATTTT. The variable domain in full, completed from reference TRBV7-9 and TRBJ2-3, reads DTGVSQNPRHKITKRGQNVTFRCDPISEHNRLYWYRQTLGQGPEFLTYFQNEAQLEKSRLLSDRFSAERPKGSFSTLEIQRTEQGDSAMYLCASSSGLAGWTDTQYFGPGTRLTVL.